The clone carrying this T cell receptor beta chain has just a few counts. Its target is not known. Vbeta (60) and Jbeta (13) primers were used in the PCR. Sequencing was performed with immunoSEQ multiplex PCR; in TCRdb, only in-frame clones are kept and a portion is missing. The data show approximately 200,000 clones, about 77% seen once. This CDR3 comprises 14 residues. The V and J ends lost 4 bases and 4 bases respectively, with 13 bases between them. Germline V gene sequence: CDR1 MDHEN, CDR2 SYDVKM. The data belong to a study of cytomegalovirus exposure and HLA in healthy donors. Findings and caveats of the study: Several of the most significant clusters appeared linked to common viral pathogens, based on a later analysis. Association of fewer than 20,000 TCR beta sequences with HLA alleles was found at 0.05 false discovery rate in a later analysis. Later, an analysis showed that TCR beta chains associated with HLA were more clonally expanded than others that were equally common. Cytomegalovirus association was assigned to about 150 TCR beta chains.

The sample comprised PBMCs. This receptor was obtained from a man aged 30 to 45 in good health and CMV-seropositive. The V and J genes are TRBV28 and TRBJ1-2, with D uncertain. The CDR3 protein is CASSSSILVYGYTF. The CDR3 DNA reads as TGTGCCAGCAGTTCCAGTATCCTCGTCTATGGCTACACCTTC.